These T cell receptor beta chains were read from a single sample in a study of T cell responses to AZD1222 COVID-19 vaccine. The assay was immunoSEQ multiplex PCR, and TCRdb's table has in-frame clones only and misses some. The sample records tens of thousands of clones, around nine tenths being singletons. The sample in question was peripheral blood, obtained 28 days after the second AZD1222 dose. The receptors derive from an adult who received the AZD1222 COVID-19 vaccine. Both conserved end residues are part of each CDR3. A D gene is named only where the DNA matches it firmly. Clone size, where shown, is once, few, many, or a class for clones that have expanded.

CDR3 DNA: TGTGCCAGCAGTTTACGGCGCCACTATGGCTACACCTTC
CDR3 protein: CASSLRRHYGYTF
clone size: few
D gene: -
V gene: TRBV12-3/TRBV12-4
J gene: TRBJ1-2

CDR3 DNA: TGCGCCAGCAGTTCACAGGGGGCCAAAAACATTCAGTACTTC
CDR3 protein: CASSSQGAKNIQYF
clone size: -
D gene: TRBD1
V gene: TRBV5-1
J gene: TRBJ2-4

CDR3 DNA: TGTGCCAGCAGCTTATCTGGTGGGACAGATCCTTCACCCCTCCACTTT
CDR3 protein: CASSLSGGTDPSPLHF
clone size: -
D gene: TRBD1
V gene: TRBV11-2
J gene: TRBJ1-6

CDR3 DNA: TGTGCCAGCTCTCAAGATAGACCGGGTGGCGGGAATTCACCCCTCCACTTT
CDR3 protein: CASSQDRPGGGNSPLHF
clone size: once
D gene: -
V gene: TRBV18
J gene: TRBJ1-6

CDR3 DNA: TGTGCCAGCAGCCCGTCCCGGGACAGGGGGACTGGAAACACCATATATTTT
CDR3 protein: CASSPSRDRGTGNTIYF
clone size: -
D gene: TRBD1
V gene: TRBV11-3
J gene: TRBJ1-3

CDR3 DNA: TGTGCCAGCAGCTTAGATGGTAGACACACTGAAGCTTTCTTT
CDR3 protein: CASSLDGRHTEAFF
clone size: -
D gene: -
V gene: TRBV7-2
J gene: TRBJ1-1

CDR3 DNA: TGTGCCAGTGGCTGGGGGGGCAATCAGCCCCAGCATTTT
CDR3 protein: CASGWGGNQPQHF
clone size: -
D gene: -
V gene: TRBV19
J gene: TRBJ1-5

CDR3 DNA: TGCGCCAGCAGCCACGGACAGGGAGGGGAGACCCAGTACTTC
CDR3 protein: CASSHGQGGETQYF
clone size: -
D gene: -
V gene: TRBV4-1
J gene: TRBJ2-5

CDR3 DNA: TGTGCCAGCTCACGAGCGAGGGCAGGGGCGCATGGAAACACCATATATTTT
CDR3 protein: CASSRARAGAHGNTIYF
clone size: -
D gene: -
V gene: TRBV18
J gene: TRBJ1-3

CDR3 DNA: TGTGCCAGCAGTCGGGGACAGCCTAATGAAAAACTGTTTTTT
CDR3 protein: CASSRGQPNEKLFF
clone size: -
D gene: TRBD1
V gene: TRBV5-4
J gene: TRBJ1-4